This entry is about one T cell receptor beta chain. The J segment lost 0 bases and the V segment lost 5 bases, leaving 0 bases of the junction unmatched. The CDR3 is 13 amino acids. The germline V gene encodes CDR1 MGHDK and CDR2 SYGVNS. Data came from immunoSEQ multiplex PCR; TCRdb stores just in-frame clones and leaves some out. The data show some 150,000 clones, with approximately 89% seen just once and under 0.85% held by the top ten. This entry belongs to a study of blood T cell repertoires in COVID-19. Study-wide background: Nucleic acid was either cDNA or gDNA, and it came from T cells, B-cell-depleted T cells, or PBMCs.

The participants were between roughly 18 and 100 years old and came from under 25 US areas. Participant-reported clinical history was the basis for cohort assignment. Cohort 3 donors were reported recovered after two negative PCRs, clearance, or symptom resolution. The chain employs TRBV25-1 and TRBJ1-2; 7 nucleotides line up with TRBD1. Sequencing was carried out using PBMCs or T cells enriched from blood (not recorded which). This TCR was sampled from a woman between 18 and 29 years old who had recovered from COVID-19. The CDR3 bases are TGTGCCAGCAGTACAGGGGCTAACTATGGCTACACCTTC. Amino acid sequence: CASSTGANYGYTF.